This TCR beta chain stems from a study of patients with pleural tuberculosis. Germline CDR1 LNHDA, CDR2 SQIVND (reference sequence). The CDR3 has 16 residues if both end residues are counted. Via MiXCR, TCRdb re-called the reads, giving one row per CDR3 protein. The sample lists around 30,000 distinct CDR3 sequences; approximately 20% were seen once. Note on this clonotype: This CDR3 is missing its conserved last phenylalanine or tryptophan, likely due to a read error. No DNA is shown, since the ends of the CDR3 on it are uncertain; the CDR3 is the one TCRdb lists.

What was sequenced was peripheral blood. The rearrangement uses TRBV19 and TRBJ1-2; the table's D call TRBD1 went unverified against the DNA. The receptor was isolated from a human donor with pleural tuberculosis. CDR3 amino acids: CASRSYRDGGIYGHTL.